This TCR beta chain was documented in a study of siplizumab effects on memory and regulatory T cells. V lost 7 bases to trimming and J lost 8 bases; unmatched junction nucleotides: 9. CDR3 size: 15 residues. Germline assignment: CDR1 LNHDA and CDR2 SQIVND (reference sequence). Here immunoSEQ multiplex PCR was the method, and the copy in TCRdb shows in-frame clones only, minus some. Of nearly 95,000 clones in the sample, 94% were seen once. Findings of the study overall: Treg-derived clones made up an average of roughly 70% of mappable alloreactive CD4+ clones with siplizumab and over 25% in controls. Siplizumab produced a significant reduction in alloreactive sequences that were traceable to unstimulated CD4+ memory cells. Apparently more diverse than memory cells, naive T cells also seemed major alloresponse contributors.

Regarding this clone: What it binds is unknown.

The sequencing sample was made of non-Treg CD4+ T cells sorted from blood. The V and J genes are TRBV19 and TRBJ2-1; the match to TRBD1 covers 12 bases. This TCR was recovered from a human donor in good health. DNA of the CDR3: TGTGCCAGTAAATCGGGACAGGGGGCATTCGATGAGCAGTTCTTC. Translated, it gives CASKSGQGAFDEQFF.